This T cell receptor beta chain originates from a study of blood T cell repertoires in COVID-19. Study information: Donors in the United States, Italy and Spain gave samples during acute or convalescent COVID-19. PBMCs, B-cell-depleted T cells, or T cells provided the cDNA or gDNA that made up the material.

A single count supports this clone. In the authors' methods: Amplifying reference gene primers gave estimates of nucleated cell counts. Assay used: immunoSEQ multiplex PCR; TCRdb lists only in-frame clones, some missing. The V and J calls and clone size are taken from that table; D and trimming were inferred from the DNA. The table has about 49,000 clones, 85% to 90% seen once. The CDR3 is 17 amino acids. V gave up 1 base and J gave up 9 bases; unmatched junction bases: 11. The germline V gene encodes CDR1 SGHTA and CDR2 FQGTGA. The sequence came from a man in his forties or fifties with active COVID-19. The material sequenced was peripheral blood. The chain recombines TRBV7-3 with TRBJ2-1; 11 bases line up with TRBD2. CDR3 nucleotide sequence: TGTGCCAGCAGCTTAAACCCCATAGCGGGAGGGGGGAGTGAGCAGTTCTTC. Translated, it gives CASSLNPIAGGGSEQFF. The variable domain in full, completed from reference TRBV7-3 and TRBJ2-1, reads GAGVSQTPSNKVTEKGKYVELRCDPISGHTALYWYRQSLGQGPEFLIYFQGTGAADDSGLPNDRFFAVRPEGSVSTLKIQRTERGDSAVYLCASSLNPIAGGGSEQFFGPGTRLTVL.